This T cell receptor (beta chain) was observed in a study of blood T cell repertoires in COVID-19. Study details: PBMCs, B-cell-depleted T cells, or T cells provided the cDNA or gDNA that made up the material.

Sequencing was performed with immunoSEQ multiplex PCR; in TCRdb, only in-frame clones are kept and a portion is missing. The sample lists fewer than 200,000 clones, 84% occurring once. The CDR3 contains 15 residues. The V and J ends lost 2 bases and 3 bases, in that order; junction bases with no gene match: 2. Germline assignment: CDR1 SGHTA and CDR2 FQGTGA. Participants were aged about 18 to 100 years, lived in some 23 US areas, and enrolled virtually. Someone with COVID-19 had been met by exposed participants within 2 weeks before study entry. This chain joins TRBV7-3 and TRBJ2-2; 8 bases fit TRBD2. The source material was PBMCs or T cells enriched from blood (not recorded which). This receptor was obtained from a woman aged 25 to 45 who had been exposed to COVID-19. As DNA, the CDR3 is TGTGCCAGCAGCTTACGGGGGGGCGACACCGGGGAGCTGTTTTTT. This codes for CASSLRGGDTGELFF.